This T cell receptor beta chain was sequenced during a study of blood T cell repertoires in COVID-19 (dated by TCRdb to 2018 to 2020). General notes on the study: Samples from collaborators originated in the United States, Italy and Spain and spanned both the acute and convalescent phases of COVID-19. The prospective study material was composed of cDNA or gDNA derived from T cells, B-cell-depleted T cells, or PBMCs. Subjects who had been exposed to COVID-19, were actively infected with it, or had recovered from it provided the deeply sampled blood TCRbeta repertoires that made up the dataset. The repertoires were made available in a free public database intended to serve as a resource for research on the immune response to SARS-CoV-2. The samples were drawn from the first 160 participants of the ongoing ImmuneRACE study and from 1,254 subjects provided by 6 global collaborators. Nearly every sample came with metadata listing a de-identified subject ID, COVID-19 status, age in years and sex. Where available, HLA class I and class II types were obtained from metadata supplied by the sample provider rather than from assay-based typing.

A second Seattle source provided samples from volunteer blood donors who had recovered from COVID-19. Whole blood was collected in K2EDTA tubes by collaborating institutions according to the institutions' own protocols. For TCRbeta analysis, collaborators shipped samples as frozen whole blood, isolated PBMCs, or DNA extracted from either of those sample types. TCRbeta CDR3 regions were amplified from genomic DNA by means of the immunoSEQ Assay, a bias-controlled multiplex PCR. Regarding the original processing steps: The number of nucleated cells in each sample was estimated from the amplification of reference gene primers within the assay. To quantify the absolute abundance of each unique TCRbeta CDR3 rearrangement, sequence reads were collapsed and filtered. For each sample, productive Simpson clonality was calculated by taking the square root of Simpson's diversity index across productive rearrangements. In TCRdb, the immuneACCESS table is reduced to in-frame sequences with V and J assigned. These tables do not hold every clone; where another copy was compared, an unresolved V gene accounts for under half, and the others remain unexplained. V and J calls and clone size are copied from that table; D and trimming were computed from the DNA. The sample contains approximately 170,000 clones, about 88% of them found a single time. The ten largest clones capture approximately 2% of the sample.

The germline V end is reduced by 9 bases and the J end by 1 base; junction bases left unmatched: 5. CDR1 and CDR2 are drawn from the germline V gene: KGHDR, SFDVKD. CDR3 length: 14 amino acids, cysteine to phenylalanine. The sequence is cut down to CDR3 DNA, 42 bases in frame from base 1. The full study reports these points: Clinical and demographic metadata were provided uncurated, with the amount varying by source and participant.

Worth noting for this clone: The antigen it binds to is not known. No quality values exist for individual bases; no much larger clone is one base distant.

The TCR sequence derives from a man over 45 who had recovered from COVID-19. Rearrangement joined TRBV24-1 to TRBJ2-5; the junction holds 9 bases that match TRBD2. The specimen was peripheral blood. The nucleotide sequence reads TGTGCCACCGCTCCTAGCGGGGTCCAAGAGACCCAGTACTTC. This encodes CATAPSGVQETQYF.